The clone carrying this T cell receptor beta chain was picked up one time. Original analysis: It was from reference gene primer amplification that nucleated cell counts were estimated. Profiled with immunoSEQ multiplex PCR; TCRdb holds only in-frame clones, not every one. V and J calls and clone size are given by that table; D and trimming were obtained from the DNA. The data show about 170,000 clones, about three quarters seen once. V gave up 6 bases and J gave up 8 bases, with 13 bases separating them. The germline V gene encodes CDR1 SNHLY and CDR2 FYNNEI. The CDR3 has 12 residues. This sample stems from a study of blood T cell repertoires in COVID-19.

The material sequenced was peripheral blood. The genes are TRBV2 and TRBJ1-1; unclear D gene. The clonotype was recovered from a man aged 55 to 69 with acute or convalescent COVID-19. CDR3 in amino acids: CASRERNREAFF. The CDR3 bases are TGTGCCAGCAGAGAAAGGAACAGAGAAGCTTTCTTT.